This T cell receptor beta chain was documented in a study of T-cell memory formation after mild COVID-19. Overall study context: The two donors had largely donor-specific TCR clusters. Whole-study findings and limits: CD4+ contracting clones were mainly CM and EM; CD8+ ones, EMRA.

CDR3 length equals 15 residues. V lost 0 bases and J 1 base, leaving 7 bases between the germline ends. CDR1 and CDR2 from the germline V gene are LGHNA and YNFKEQ. 5'RACE with constant-segment primers yielded barcoded, UMI-tagged TCR alpha and TCR beta cDNA libraries. One entry per CDR3 protein, called by TCRdb with MiXCR from the 5' RACE reads. The top ten hold about 20% of the sample, which has a few hundred thousand distinct CDR3 sequences, 15% to 20% seen once. As regards this clonotype: Its antigen is not identified.

The TCR originated in a man aged 18 to 29 who had mild COVID-19 (a few samples of this study predate the infection). Cell type and time point are not known. The chain couples TRBV4-2 to TRBJ1-3; D is unresolved. Sequenced sample: PBMCs or a T cell subset sorted from them (not recorded which). CDR3 sequence: CASSQDPGSGNTIYF. CDR3 in DNA: TGTGCCAGCAGCCAAGATCCCGGGTCTGGAAACACCATATATTTT.